One and the same sample provided the 26 T cell receptor beta chains below, sequenced in a study of T-cell memory formation after mild COVID-19. MiXCR was run by TCRdb on the 5' RACE reads, yielding one entry per CDR3 protein. The data contain 350,000 or so distinct CDR3 sequences, 10% to 15% of them singletons. The sequencing input was PBMCs or a T cell subset sorted from them (not recorded which). The receptors stem from a man aged 18-30 years who had mild COVID-19 (a few samples of this study predate the infection). Cell type and time point are not known.

The CDR3 is CASSVAPLPRDAGVANTEAFF. CDR3 DNA sequence: TGTGCCAGCAGCGTAGCCCCCCTACCCCGGGACGCTGGGGTTGCGAACACTGAAGCTTTCTTT. The chain has TRBV9 and TRBJ1-1; a weak D match, TRBD1 (5 bases). The CDR3 totals 21 residues. Trimming took off 0 bases at V and 1 base at J, with 28 bases between the two ends. CDR1 and CDR2 (germline): SGDLS, YYNGEE.

This chain links TRBV20-1 with TRBJ1-3; 8 nucleotides line up with TRBD1. The CDR3 runs to 19 residues. CDR1 DFQATT and CDR2 SNEGSKA come from the germline V gene (reference sequence). The V segment lost 6 bases and the J segment 0 bases; nucleotides outside the gene matches: 19. CDR3 region: CSATEVAGGGWASGNTIYF. For the CDR3, the DNA is TGCAGTGCCACCGAAGTCGCAGGGGGCGGATGGGCCTCTGGAAACACCATATATTTT.

This clonotype was seen only a few times. V and J are TRBV3-1 and TRBJ2-3; 11 bases map to TRBD2. Trimming removed 3 bases from V and 3 bases from J; junction bases left unmatched: 5. Germline V gene lookup returns CDR1 LGHDT and CDR2 YNNKEL (reference sequence). The CDR3 spans 16 residues. The CDR3 sequence is CASSQLRLAGTDTQYF. DNA for the CDR3: TGTGCCAGCAGCCAGCTGAGACTAGCGGGGACAGATACGCAGTATTTT.

The sample holds one count of this clonotype. The chain has TRBV30 and TRBJ1-6; D possibly corresponds to TRBD1 (6 bases). CDR3 length equals 15 residues. CDR1 is GTSNPN and CDR2 is SVGIG in the germline V gene (reference sequence). V lost 5 bases, J lost 6 bases, and 17 bases lay in between. The CDR3 nucleotides are TGTGCCTGGCTAAGGGCAGGGGCATCTAATTCACCCCTCCACTTT. This sequence encodes CAWLRAGASNSPLHF.

CDR3 DNA sequence: TGCGCCAGCAGCCAAGATACAGGGTCTTTGTATGGCTACACCTTC. Its protein is CASSQDTGSLYGYTF. The V call is TRBV4-3, the J call TRBJ1-2, with D tentatively TRBD1 (6 bases). The V end lost 0 bases, the J end lost 5 bases, and 13 bases lay between the germline ends. The CDR3 contains 15 residues. The germline CDR1 and CDR2 sequences are LGHNA and YSLEER.

The chain is built from TRBV7-3 and TRBJ2-1; 7 bases are a match to TRBD2. Germline values: CDR1 SGHTA, CDR2 FQGTGA. V was clipped by 2 bases and J by 5 bases; unmatched bases: 6. The CDR3 length is 15 residues. DNA of the CDR3: TGTGCCAGCAGCTTAGGGCTAGCGGCTAACAATGAGCAGTTCTTC. Translated: CASSLGLAANNEQFF. Full variable domain (rest looked up from reference TRBV7-3 and TRBJ2-1): GAGVSQTPSNKVTEKGKYVELRCDPISGHTALYWYRQSLGQGPEFLIYFQGTGAADDSGLPNDRFFAVRPEGSVSTLKIQRTERGDSAVYLCASSLGLAANNEQFFGPGTRLTVL.

In this sample, this clonotype turned up many times. V gene TRBV5-1 combines with J gene TRBJ2-2; D remains ambiguous. The CDR3 length is 15 residues. Per germline, CDR1 SGHRS and CDR2 YFSETQ. V lost 2 bases and J lost 1, with 9 bases in between. In DNA, the CDR3 is TGCGCCAGCAGCTTCCAGCATGAGAACACCGGGGAGCTGTTTTTT. It encodes CASSFQHENTGELFF.

The chain uses TRBV7-3 and TRBJ2-5, with D maybe TRBD2 (6 bases). Germline CDR1 is SGHTA and CDR2 is FQGTGA. The CDR3 has 14 amino acids. Trimming took off 1 base at V and 7 bases at J, with 13 bases between the two ends. DNA of the CDR3: TGTGCCAGCAGCTTAAATCCCGGGGGAGGGACCCAGTACTTC. It encodes CASSLNPGGGTQYF.

V is TRBV9 and J is TRBJ2-1; 7 bases line up with TRBD2. The CDR3 covers 15 residues. Germline V gives CDR1 SGDLS, CDR2 YYNGEE. The V and J ends lost 4 bases and 2 bases, in that order; junction bases with no gene match: 6. This CDR3 reads CASSLTSVPYNEQFF. As DNA, the CDR3 is TGTGCCAGCAGCCTCACTAGCGTCCCCTACAATGAGCAGTTCTTC. Full variable domain (missing parts from reference TRBV9 and TRBJ2-1): DSGVTQTPKHLITATGQRVTLRCSPRSGDLSVYWYQQSLDQGLQFLIQYYNGEERAKGNILERFSAQQFPDLHSELNLSSLELGDSALYFCASSLTSVPYNEQFFGPGTRLTVL.

This clonotype was seen ten or more times. The genes are TRBV7-9 and TRBJ1-2; D remains ambiguous. The CDR3 contains 15 residues. In germline, CDR1 is SEHNR, CDR2 FQNEAQ (reference sequence). With 5 bases removed from V and 0 bases from J, the gap between germline ends came to 13 bases. The CDR3 spells CASSLYSSSNYGYTF. The CDR3 DNA sequence: TGTGCCAGCAGCCTATACAGTAGTTCTAACTATGGCTACACCTTC.

CDR3 loop: CSVGRGSPYEQYF. DNA of the CDR3: TGCAGCGTTGGGCGGGGGTCCCCCTACGAGCAGTACTTC. The chain is built from TRBV29-1 and TRBJ2-7; 7 bases are a match to TRBD2. This CDR3 region has 13 residues. Germline CDR1 and CDR2: SQVTM and ANQGSEA. After removal of 4 bases from V and 2 bases from J, the junction contained 5 bases not matched to a gene.

The chain employs TRBV28 and TRBJ2-6; D gene uncertain. V lost 8 bases and J 0 bases, leaving 5 bases between the germline ends. CDR1 and CDR2 from the germline V gene are MDHEN and SYDVKM. The CDR3 length is 13 residues. The CDR3 sequence: CASLGSGANVLTF. The CDR3, as DNA: TGTGCCAGCCTTGGCTCTGGGGCCAACGTCCTGACTTTC.

This clonotype was detected only once. V usage is TRBV20-1 and J usage is TRBJ2-7; D gene uncertain. This CDR3 is 13 amino acids long. CDR1 is DFQATT and CDR2 is SNEGSKA in the germline V gene (reference sequence). The germline V and J ends were trimmed by 0 bases and 1 base, with 7 bases remaining between them. CDR3 DNA: TGCAGTGCTAGAGATCCCCGATCCTACGAGCAGTACTTC. It encodes CSARDPRSYEQYF.

This clonotype was observed a single time. The chain is built from TRBV19 and TRBJ2-1; 9 bases map to TRBD1. Germline V gene lookup returns CDR1 LNHDA and CDR2 SQIVND (reference sequence). The ends lost 9 bases at V and 9 bases at J; junction bases unmatched: 15. The CDR3 runs 15 residues. DNA of the CDR3: TGTGCCAGCTCCCCGGTGGGGACAGGGTCTAGTGAGCAGTTCTTC. Translating gives CASSPVGTGSSEQFF.

This clonotype was observed a handful of times. The genes are TRBV7-2 and TRBJ1-1; tentative D call: TRBD1 (6 bases). V gave up 1 base and J gave up 5 bases, with 14 bases separating them. Germline V gives CDR1 SGHTA, CDR2 FQGNSA. This CDR3 is 15 amino acids long. The CDR3 DNA is TGTGCCAGCAGCTTAGTTGCGGGGGGCGGGACTGAAGCTTTCTTT. Protein product: CASSLVAGGGTEAFF.

This clonotype was counted between two and nine times. The chain has TRBV30 and TRBJ1-6; 10 bases are a match to TRBD1. J gave up 15 bases and V 0 bases, and 8 bases lay outside the gene matches. The CDR3 runs to 14 residues. Germline CDR1 and CDR2: GTSNPN and SVGIG (reference sequence). CDR3 sequence: CAWSVGQGDGLLHF. The CDR3 bases are TGTGCCTGGAGTGTAGGACAGGGGGACGGGCTCCTCCACTTT.

The chain joins TRBV7-8 to TRBJ1-1; D is unclear. The CDR3 has 14 amino acids. Germline V gene sequence: CDR1 SGHVS, CDR2 FQNEAQ. The V gene lost 5 bases and the J gene lost 4 bases, with 14 bases spanning the gap. CDR3 nucleotide sequence: TGTGCCAGCAGCGCTTTGGCCCCCTCCACTGAAGCTTTCTTT. Protein sequence: CASSALAPSTEAFF.

Ten or more counts support this clonotype. This CDR3 reads CASSAFVDRGENEQYF. The DNA of the CDR3 is TGTGCCAGCAGCGCCTTCGTGGACAGGGGTGAGAACGAGCAGTACTTC. V is TRBV7-6 and J is TRBJ2-7; 9 nucleotides align to TRBD1. Unmatched junction bases numbered 13, after V lost 5 bases and J lost 5 bases. Looked up from germline, CDR1 is SGHVS and CDR2 is FNYEAQ. The CDR3 consists of 16 residues.

This chain connects TRBV15 to TRBJ2-5; D is uncertain. With 10 bases removed from V and 3 bases from J, the gap between germline ends came to 15 bases. This CDR3 spans 13 amino acids. The germline CDR1 and CDR2 sequences are LNHNV and YYDKDF (reference sequence). CDR3 coding DNA: TGTGCCATCGCCCGGAGAGGTGAAGAGACCCAGTACTTC. It translates to CAIARRGEETQYF.

In this sample, this clonotype turned up a few times. The rearrangement joins TRBV4-3 to TRBJ2-5, with D possibly TRBD2 on 6 matching bases. The V gene lost 0 bases and the J gene lost 5 bases, with 10 bases spanning the gap. Germline V lookup: CDR1 LGHNA, CDR2 YSLEER. The CDR3 loop spans 14 amino acids. CDR3 in DNA: TGCGCCAGCAGCCAAGAACTAGCACGGGAGACCCAGTACTTC. Translation: CASSQELARETQYF.

This clonotype came up many times. The chain is built from TRBV7-9 and TRBJ2-7; unclear D gene. Trimming stripped 4 bases from V and 5 bases from J, with 15 bases between. The CDR3 length is 14 residues. Per the germline V gene, CDR1 is SEHNR and CDR2 is FQNEAQ (reference sequence). CDR3 sequence (DNA): TGTGCCAGCAGCTCCCTGGGATTTGTCGACGAGCAGTACGTC. Amino acids: CASSSLGFVDEQYV.

The chain is built from TRBV2 and TRBJ1-1; D may be TRBD1 (5 bases). Per the germline V gene, CDR1 is SNHLY and CDR2 is FYNNEI. The V end was cut by 6 bases, the J end by 4 bases, with 15 bases between. This CDR3 comprises 14 residues. The CDR3 here is CASSYGTGGTEAFF. DNA for the CDR3: TGTGCCAGCAGCTACGGAACGGGGGGCACTGAAGCTTTCTTT.

The chain joins TRBV3-1 to TRBJ2-2; D gene uncertain. The CDR3 has 15 amino acids. V was cut by 0 bases and J by 6 bases, with 11 bases left in between. Germline CDR1 reads LGHDT; CDR2 reads YNNKEL (reference sequence). In DNA, the CDR3 is TGTGCCAGCAGCCAAGATTGGGGAATCCCCGGGGAGCTGTTTTTT. It yields the protein CASSQDWGIPGELFF.

The chain uses TRBV13 and TRBJ1-4; D unclear. This CDR3 region has 15 residues. V was trimmed by 5 bases and J by 0 bases, leaving 10 bases between them. CDR1 PRHDT and CDR2 FYEKMQ come from the germline V gene (reference sequence). CDR3 sequence: CASSPAGTTNEKLFF. The CDR3 nucleotides are TGTGCCAGCAGCCCCGCCGGGACAACTAATGAAAAACTGTTTTTT.

This clonotype was counted between two and nine times. The gene calls are TRBV3-1 and TRBJ2-3; D perhaps matches TRBD2 (6 bases). Trimming removed 0 bases at V and 5 bases at J, with 27 bases between. This CDR3 region has 20 residues. Looked up from germline, CDR1 is LGHDT and CDR2 is YNNKEL (reference sequence). The DNA of the CDR3 is TGTGCCAGCAGCCAAGATCTCCGAATCTCTCCGGGGCGGGGCAGAGATACGCAGTATTTT. Its protein is CASSQDLRISPGRGRDTQYF.

This chain links TRBV5-1 with TRBJ2-3; no clear D gene. Trimming removed 3 bases from V and 0 bases from J, with 11 bases in between. The CDR3 runs 15 residues. The V gene's germline CDR1 is SGHRS and CDR2 YFSETQ. The CDR3 sequence: CASSSRRPSTDTQYF. The DNA for the CDR3 is TGCGCCAGCAGCTCCCGCCGCCCAAGCACAGATACGCAGTATTTT. The whole variable domain, remainder taken from reference TRBV5-1 and TRBJ2-3, is KAGVTQTPRYLIKTRGQQVTLSCSPISGHRSVSWYQQTPGQGLQFLFEYFSETQRNKGNFPGRFSGRQFSNSRSEMNVSTLELGDSALYLCASSSRRPSTDTQYFGPGTRLTVL.